The 5 T cell receptor beta chains given below trace back to one sample, sequenced in a study of blood T cell repertoires in COVID-19. Profiling relied on immunoSEQ multiplex PCR, and the TCRdb table lists in-frame clones only, not all of them. The sample shows roughly 140,000 clones, 84% of them seen only once. Material for sequencing was PBMCs or T cells enriched from blood (not recorded which). The receptors were gathered from a man aged 50 to 59 in a cohort exposed to, infected with or recovered from COVID-19 (not recorded which).

This chain joins TRBV11-2 and TRBJ1-1; TRBD1 matches at 8 bases. V shed 5 bases and J 5 bases; nucleotides not matched to a gene: 10. The CDR3 runs to 15 residues. Germline assignment: CDR1 SGHAT and CDR2 FQNNGV. CDR3 nucleotide sequence: TGTGCCAGCAGCGTACAGGGGGTATACGGTACTGAAGCTTTCTTT. Translated: CASSVQGVYGTEAFF. Looking up the rest from reference TRBV11-2 and TRBJ1-1 gives the full variable domain: EAGVAQSPRYKIIEKRQSVAFWCNPISGHATLYWYQQILGQGPKLLIQFQNNGVVDDSQLPKDRFSAERLKGVDSTLKIQPAKLEDSAVYLCASSVQGVYGTEAFFGQGTRLTVV.

The chain is built from TRBV2 and TRBJ1-3; D may be TRBD1 (5 bases). This CDR3 is built from 13 residues. Trimming stripped 7 bases from V and 3 bases from J, with 10 bases between. Germline assignment: CDR1 SNHLY and CDR2 FYNNEI. The CDR3 DNA sequence: TGTGCCAGCACTTCAGGGTTTGGAAACACCATATATTTT. Its translation is CASTSGFGNTIYF.

This clone has at least ten counts. The sample carries other DNA sequences with the same CDR3. This rearrangement joins TRBV27 to TRBJ2-1; the D gene is possibly TRBD2 (6 bases). The CDR3 extends over 13 amino acids. Germline loops: CDR1 MNHEY, CDR2 SMNVEV (reference sequence). V was cut by 2 bases and J by 4 bases, with 6 bases left in between. The CDR3: CASSLAGYNEQFF. The CDR3 DNA sequence: TGTGCCAGCAGTTTAGCGGGGTACAATGAGCAGTTCTTC.

This clone was counted once. The rearrangement uses TRBV5-6 and TRBJ1-1; 7 bases are a match to TRBD1. Looked up from germline, CDR1 is SGHDT and CDR2 is YYEEEE. The V and J ends lost 2 bases and 0 bases, in that order; junction bases with no gene match: 7. The CDR3 spans 16 residues. The CDR3, as DNA: TGTGCCAGCAGCTTTACAGGGGAGGAGGTGAACACTGAAGCTTTCTTT. Translation gives CASSFTGEEVNTEAFF. The full variable domain, completed using reference TRBV5-6 and TRBJ1-1, is DAGVTQSPTHLIKTRGQQVTLRCSPKSGHDTVSWYQQALGQGPQFIFQYYEEEERQRGNFPDRFSGHQFPNYSSELNVNALLLGDSALYLCASSFTGEEVNTEAFFGQGTRLTVV.

The chain has TRBV19 and TRBJ2-6; TRBD2 aligns across 13 bases. Germline CDR1 LNHDA, CDR2 SQIVND (reference sequence). The CDR3 has 17 amino acids. V gave up 9 bases and J gave up 3 bases; unmatched junction bases: 8. The CDR3 is CASKLAGGIGGANVLTF. The CDR3 bases are TGTGCCAGCAAACTAGCGGGAGGGATCGGTGGGGCCAACGTCCTGACTTTC.